This entry lists 4 T cell receptor beta chains sequenced from one sample in a study of blood T cells in healthy people across ages. Next came a second PCR, run for 7 to 11 cycles, which used a sample-barcoded 5' primer along with a J-beta primer mix. TCRdb itself ran the 5' RACE reads through MiXCR, one entry per CDR3 protein. The table lists around 1.5 million distinct CDR3 sequences, about 31% of them singletons, with over 9% in the top ten. Sequencing used blood. The receptors originated from a woman in her 30s in good health.

Note on this clonotype: Germline and junction disagree at one end, which may indicate a read error. This sequence joins TRBV9 and TRBJ2-5; 11 nucleotides agree with TRBD2. Germline loops: CDR1 SGDLS, CDR2 YYNGEE. The CDR3 is 17 residues long. CDR3: CTSSVAGSGGAFETQYF. DNA of the CDR3: TGTACCAGCAGCGTAGCCGGTAGCGGGGGGGCCTTCGAGACCCAGTACTTC.

The chain couples TRBV20-1 to TRBJ2-1; 8 bases are shared with TRBD2. CDR3 length equals 17 residues. Germline-derived CDR1 and CDR2 are DFQATT and SNEGSKA (reference sequence). The V segment lost 0 bases and the J segment 5 bases; nucleotides outside the gene matches: 12. The CDR3 bases are TGCAGTGCTAGAGATTCAATAGCGGGGACAATTAACAATGAGCAGTTCTTC. This sequence encodes CSARDSIAGTINNEQFF.

In regard to this clonotype: A much more abundant neighbour one base away suggests this may be a read error. The gene calls are TRBV12-3 or TRBV12-4 and TRBJ1-1; unclear D gene. CDR3 length: 12 amino acids. The DNA of the CDR3 is TGTGCCGGCAGTTTAATGGGAATAGAAGCTTTCTTT. The encoded protein is CAGSLMGIEAFF.

The sample holds one count of this clonotype. The V and J genes are TRBV12-3 or TRBV12-4 and TRBJ2-5; 9 nucleotides match TRBD2. The CDR3 covers 17 residues. V was clipped by 3 bases and J by 5 bases; unmatched bases: 13. CDR3 loop: CASSFWGLAAESETQYF. The CDR3, as DNA: TGTGCCAGCAGTTTCTGGGGACTAGCCGCGGAGAGTGAGACCCAGTACTTC.